The 8 T cell receptor beta chains below all came from one sample that was sequenced in a study of identical twins. TCRdb itself ran the 5' RACE reads through MiXCR, one entry per CDR3 protein. This table holds hundreds of thousands of distinct CDR3 sequences, more than 6.5% found once. This same sample was also taken into another study, of yellow fever vaccine responses in identical twins.

Sequences were obtained from PBMCs. These receptors all stem from a woman under 30 in good health.

The chain uses TRBV12-3 or TRBV12-4 and TRBJ2-2; 8 bases are a match to TRBD2. Germline trimming cut 5 bases from V and 6 bases from J; bases unmatched to any gene: 11. The CDR3 length is 16 residues. The DNA for the CDR3 is TGTGCCAGCAGTCCCCCGGGGGGGCCTTCGGCCGGGGAGCTGTTTTTT. Its translation: CASSPPGGPSAGELFF.

Many counts were recorded for this clonotype. The V and J genes are TRBV25-1 and TRBJ2-5, with a tentative D call TRBD1 (5 bases). Germline CDR1 and CDR2: MGHDK and SYGVNS. Trimming took off 3 bases at V and 3 bases at J, with 8 bases between the two ends. This CDR3 comprises 13 residues. CDR3 sequence reads: CASSEGQKETQYF. The CDR3 DNA follows: TGTGCCAGCAGTGAGGGGCAGAAAGAGACCCAGTACTTC.

This clonotype was observed many times. This chain connects TRBV29-1 to TRBJ2-3; D is undetermined. The V end lost 7 bases, the J end lost 1 base, and 12 bases lay between the germline ends. Germline V gives CDR1 SQVTM, CDR2 ANQGSEA. This CDR3 comprises 13 residues. This CDR3 reads CSARPQGTDTQYF. The CDR3 DNA reads TGCAGCGCCCGACCCCAGGGCACAGATACGCAGTATTTT.

The chain combines TRBV5-6 with TRBJ2-1; TRBD1 matches 10 bases. The germline CDR1 and CDR2 sequences are SGHDT and YYEEEE. The CDR3 is 15 residues long. Trimming at V came to 4 bases and at J to 5 bases, leaving 6 bases not matched to a gene. CDR3 coding DNA: TGTGCCAGCAGCCCGGGACAGGGGTCGGACAATGAGCAGTTCTTC. It encodes CASSPGQGSDNEQFF.

CDR3 protein: CASSKWDSYNSPLHF. The CDR3 DNA reads TGCGCCAGCAGCAAGTGGGACTCCTATAATTCACCCCTCCACTTT. The rearrangement uses TRBV5-1 and TRBJ1-6; D is unresolved. Per germline, CDR1 SGHRS and CDR2 YFSETQ. This CDR3 region has 15 residues. Trimming stripped 4 bases from V and 0 bases from J, with 8 bases between.

The table lists this clonotype with a few counts. This chain uses TRBV3-1 with TRBJ1-3, with TRBD1 as a possible D gene (6 bases). This CDR3 is built from 14 residues. Germline assignment: CDR1 LGHDT and CDR2 YNNKEL (reference sequence). V dropped 4 bases and J dropped 2 bases, with 9 bases sitting between them. The CDR3: CASSLRQAGNTIYF. DNA of the CDR3: TGTGCCAGCAGCCTACGACAGGCTGGAAACACCATATATTTT. The variable domain in full, completed from reference TRBV3-1 and TRBJ1-3, reads DTAVSQTPKYLVTQMGNDKSIKCEQNLGHDTMYWYKQDSKKFLKIMFSYNNKELIINETVPNRFSPKSPDKAHLNLHINSLELGDSAVYFCASSLRQAGNTIYFGEGSWLTVV.

This clonotype showed up just a few times. The chain is built from TRBV20-1 and TRBJ2-7, with 11 bases that match TRBD2. V gave up 3 bases and J gave up 1 base; unmatched junction bases: 8. Germline assignment: CDR1 DFQATT and CDR2 SNEGSKA (reference sequence). The CDR3 extends over 16 amino acids. CDR3 DNA: TGCAGTGCTAGTTCGGCTAGCGGGAGGAATTCCTACGAGCAGTACTTC. Translated, it gives CSASSASGRNSYEQYF.

The chain employs TRBV10-3 and TRBJ2-4; D tentatively fits TRBD1 or TRBD2 (5 bases each). Germline CDR1 and CDR2: ENHRY and SYGVKD. The CDR3 extends over 13 amino acids. Deletions cut 8 bases from V and 4 bases from J, with 12 bases between. CDR3 DNA: TGTGCCATCCGTGGGGACCAAAAAAACATTCAGTACTTC. Encoded protein: CAIRGDQKNIQYF.